In its sample, the clone carrying this T cell receptor beta chain was seen a few times. Its antigen is currently unknown. The PCR employed 60 Vbeta primers together with 13 Jbeta primers. Libraries were prepared by immunoSEQ multiplex PCR; TCRdb keeps only in-frame clonotypes and omits some of them. The data contain over 150,000 clones, 75% to 90% of them singletons. The sample comes from a study of cytomegalovirus exposure and HLA in healthy donors. Study-wide results and caveats: When analyzed later, the rates of TCR association showed variation by HLA locus, with DRB1 the most and HLA-C the fewest. Later analysis suggested most CMV-associated TCR beta chains were HLA-restricted. Earlier analysis found most TCR beta V segments productive about 87% or about 30% of the time. An assumption of roughly uniform sequencing depth across donors underlay the presence/absence analyses.

Sequencing was done on a sample of PBMCs. This sequence originates from a man aged 25-45 years in good health and CMV-seronegative.

This CDR3 reads CASSFNGVGTDTQYF. The CDR3 DNA reads as TGCGCCAGCAGCTTCAACGGAGTCGGCACAGATACGCAGTATTTT. This chain uses TRBV5-1 with TRBJ2-3; D remains unclear. Looked up from germline, CDR1 is SGHRS and CDR2 is YFSETQ. The CDR3 has 15 residues. Trimming left V 2 bases short and J 1 base short, with 11 bases between.